The 17 T cell receptor beta chains below were found in one sample sequenced in a study of shared clonotypes between healthy human individuals. Naivety among CD8 cells was defined by CD45RO negativity and positive CCR7 selection, thereby excluding terminally differentiated effector memory CD45RA+ cells. Clones were read by immunoSEQ multiplex PCR, and TCRdb kept only the in-frame ones, dropping some. The repertoire holds under 700,000 clones, with about 95% as singletons. Sequenced sample: naive CD8+ T cells sorted from blood. Receptors were obtained from a woman in her 30s in good health.

The genes are TRBV2 and TRBJ2-3; D not resolved. V gave up 6 bases and J gave up 0 bases, with 13 bases separating them. Germline-derived CDR1 and CDR2 are SNHLY and FYNNEI. This CDR3 has 15 amino acids. CDR3 residues: CASSPWQASTDTQYF. In DNA, the CDR3 is TGTGCCAGCAGCCCCTGGCAGGCCAGCACAGATACGCAGTATTTT.

The genes are TRBV5-6 and TRBJ2-7; TRBD1 aligns across 7 bases. The CDR3 covers 15 residues. The trim removed 0 bases at V and 9 bases at J, leaving 12 bases unmatched. Germline V lookup: CDR1 SGHDT, CDR2 YYEEEE. CDR3 sequence reads: CASSLENRQGHGQYF. The CDR3 DNA is TGTGCCAGCAGCTTGGAAAATAGACAGGGCCACGGGCAGTACTTC.

This chain joins TRBV14 and TRBJ2-1; TRBD2 agrees at 7 bases. This CDR3 spans 17 amino acids. V lost 3 bases and J lost 0; bases outside the gene matches: 8. Germline lookup yields CDR1 SGHDN and CDR2 FVKESK. DNA of the CDR3: TGTGCCAGCAGCCACACTGTAGCGGGCGACTCCTACAATGAGCAGTTCTTC. It codes for CASSHTVAGDSYNEQFF.

The chain links TRBV30 to TRBJ1-1; no definite D call. This CDR3 has 12 residues. V was pared by 4 bases and J by 7 bases, with 13 bases between. CDR1 and CDR2 from the germline V gene are GTSNPN and SVGIG (reference sequence). CDR3 sequence: CAWKGLLDEAFF. CDR3 nucleotide sequence: TGTGCCTGGAAAGGTCTGTTGGATGAAGCTTTCTTT.

This chain links TRBV6-6 with TRBJ1-1, with a tentative D call TRBD1 (5 bases). The CDR3 extends over 16 amino acids. V lost 8 bases to trimming and J lost 4 bases, with 23 bases between them. Germline CDR1 and CDR2: MNHNY and SVGAGI (reference sequence). The CDR3 sequence is CASCPGSSCVGTEAFF. In nucleotides, the CDR3 is TGTGCCAGCTGCCCAGGGTCCTCCTGCGTTGGCACTGAAGCTTTCTTT.

With respect to this clone: Other DNA sequences of this sample code for an identical CDR3. The chain couples TRBV27 to TRBJ2-3, with TRBD2 matching over 12 bases. Unmatched junction bases numbered 4, after V lost 2 bases and J lost 4 bases. The CDR3 is 16 amino acids. Germline V gene sequence: CDR1 MNHEY, CDR2 SMNVEV (reference sequence). The CDR3: CASSLLLAGGPDTQYF. In DNA, the CDR3 is TGTGCCAGCAGTTTACTCCTAGCGGGAGGGCCAGATACGCAGTATTTT.

This chain uses TRBV6-1 with TRBJ2-7; 8 bases are shared with TRBD1. Looked up from germline, CDR1 is MNHNS and CDR2 is SASEGT. The V segment lost 4 bases and the J segment 2 bases; nucleotides outside the gene matches: 4. This CDR3 has 14 amino acids. CDR3: CASSVTGDPYEQYF. The CDR3 coding sequence is TGTGCCAGCAGTGTGACAGGGGATCCCTACGAGCAGTACTTC.

With regard to this clone: Other DNA variants within this sample encode the same CDR3. The chain couples TRBV27 to TRBJ1-5; D gene ambiguous. The CDR3 consists of 13 residues. CDR1 MNHEY and CDR2 SMNVEV come from the germline V gene (reference sequence). V was clipped by 1 base and J by 2 bases, with 3 bases between them. DNA of the CDR3: TGTGCCAGCAGTTTATGGGGCAATCAGCCCCAGCATTTT. Its translation: CASSLWGNQPQHF.

This clone was detected once. The chain uses TRBV28 and TRBJ2-7; D uncertain. V was trimmed by 2 bases and J by 5 bases, leaving 10 bases between them. Germline CDR1 and CDR2: MDHEN and SYDVKM. This CDR3 has 13 residues. The CDR3 loop is CASSLGVENEQYF. In nucleotides, the CDR3 is TGTGCCAGCAGTTTAGGGGTGGAAAACGAGCAGTACTTC.

This chain links TRBV27 with TRBJ2-7; the D gene could be TRBD1 or TRBD2 (5 bases each). With 0 bases removed from V and 5 bases from J, the gap between germline ends came to 14 bases. The CDR3 contains 15 residues. Germline loops: CDR1 MNHEY, CDR2 SMNVEV (reference sequence). DNA for the CDR3: TGTGCCAGCAGTTTATCGATGATAGGGGACCACGAGCAGTACTTC. Encoded protein: CASSLSMIGDHEQYF.

V gene TRBV28 combines with J gene TRBJ2-1, with TRBD1 matching 10 bases. CDR1 is MDHEN, CDR2 SYDVKM, per germline. The trim removed 10 bases at V and 6 bases at J, leaving 6 bases unmatched. This CDR3 contains 13 residues. The CDR3 DNA follows: TGTGCCATCGACAGGGGGCAGGGCAATGAGCAGTTCTTC. Translated, it gives CAIDRGQGNEQFF. Filled out from reference TRBV28 and TRBJ2-1, the complete variable domain reads DVKVTQSSRYLVKRTGEKVFLECVQDMDHENMFWYRQDPGLGLRLIYFSYDVKMKEKGDIPEGYSVSREKKERFSLILESASTNQTSMYLCAIDRGQGNEQFFGPGTRLTVL.

The V and J genes are TRBV7-9 and TRBJ2-5, with D unclear. This CDR3 has 14 amino acids. Trimming removed 3 bases at V and 2 bases at J, with 10 bases between. Germline CDR1 is SEHNR and CDR2 is FQNEAQ (reference sequence). The CDR3 loop is CASSLPLGQETQYF. The CDR3 DNA follows: TGTGCCAGCAGCTTGCCACTTGGGCAAGAGACCCAGTACTTC.

The chain links TRBV4-1 to TRBJ2-7, with TRBD2 matching over 11 bases. The length of the CDR3 is 19 residues. Germline V gene sequence: CDR1 MGHRA, CDR2 YSYEKL. V trimming: 2 bases; J trimming: 3 bases; junction bases outside the gene matches: 15. The CDR3 loop reads CASSQLPPDLAGGFYEQYF. As DNA, the CDR3 is TGCGCCAGCAGCCAATTGCCACCAGATCTAGCGGGAGGTTTCTACGAGCAGTACTTC.

J is TRBJ1-3 and V is TRBV9; tentatively, D is TRBD1 (6 bases). The V and J ends lost 0 bases and 7 bases respectively, with 11 bases between them. CDR1 and CDR2 from the germline V gene are SGDLS and YYNGEE. CDR3 size: 14 residues. The CDR3 nucleotides read TGTGCCAGCAGCGTAGTCCTGGGGGCGAACACCATATATTTT. Its translation: CASSVVLGANTIYF.

The chain links TRBV10-3 to TRBJ2-1, with 13 bases matching TRBD2. This CDR3 is 17 amino acids long. CDR1 is ENHRY and CDR2 is SYGVKD in the germline V gene. The ends lost 4 bases at V and 2 bases at J; junction bases unmatched: 5. CDR3 residues: CAISALLAGGPYNEQFF. The CDR3 DNA reads as TGTGCCATCAGTGCCCTACTAGCGGGAGGGCCCTACAATGAGCAGTTCTTC.

The chain carries TRBV5-6 and TRBJ2-3, with 8 bases fitting TRBD2. Germline V gene lookup returns CDR1 SGHDT and CDR2 YYEEEE. After removal of 2 bases from V and 6 bases from J, the junction contained 5 bases not matched to a gene. The CDR3 runs to 14 residues. CDR3 coding DNA: TGTGCCAGCAGCTTCAAAGCGGGAGCGGATACGCAGTATTTT. Translating gives CASSFKAGADTQYF.

The CDR3 DNA follows: TGTGCCACCAGCACAGGGGGCGAGGCAGAGACCCAGTACTTC. It codes for CATSTGGEAETQYF. The chain combines TRBV15 with TRBJ2-5; TRBD1 aligns across 8 bases. The CDR3 has 14 residues. The germline V gene encodes CDR1 LNHNV and CDR2 YYDKDF (reference sequence). The J segment lost 4 bases and the V segment lost 4 bases, leaving 5 bases of the junction unmatched. The variable domain in full, completed from reference TRBV15 and TRBJ2-5, reads DAMVIQNPRYQVTQFGKPVTLSCSQTLNHNVMYWYQQKSSQAPKLLFHYYDKDFNNEADTPDNFQSRRPNTSFCFLDIRSPGLGDTAMYLCATSTGGEAETQYFGPGTRLLVL.